The 26 T cell receptor beta chains given below trace back to one sample, sequenced in a study of T cell changes during pregnancy in multiple sclerosis. The repertoire was sequenced with immunoSEQ multiplex PCR; TCRdb's copy has only in-frame clones and lacks some. This table has about 130,000 clones, 90% to 98% appearing once. The sample here was peripheral blood, taken after pregnancy. The receptors were sampled from a female donor with multiple sclerosis, enrolled in a pregnancy study.

V gene TRBV15 combines with J gene TRBJ2-2, with a tentative D call TRBD1 (6 bases). The V gene's germline CDR1 is LNHNV and CDR2 YYDKDF (reference sequence). Trimming cost V 0 bases and J 4 bases, with 15 bases left between them. The CDR3 runs 17 residues. DNA for the CDR3: TGTGCCACCAGCAGAGATCAGGGGATAAGGATCACCGGGGAGCTGTTTTTT. It codes for CATSRDQGIRITGELFF.

The V and J genes are TRBV6-5 and TRBJ1-1, with D perhaps matching TRBD1 (6 bases). Per the germline V gene, CDR1 is MNHEY and CDR2 is SVGAGI. This CDR3 comprises 16 residues. The ends were cut back, 0 bases at V and 4 bases at J, with 15 bases in the middle. The CDR3 region has the DNA TGTGCCAGCAGTTACTCTGGGGGGGCGGTTGGCACTGAAGCTTTCTTT. Amino acid sequence: CASSYSGGAVGTEAFF.

The DNA for the CDR3 is TGCAGTGCTAGACCTCTATATGGCTACACCTTC. It encodes CSARPLYGYTF. The V gene is TRBV20-1, the J gene TRBJ1-2; no reliable D call. The CDR3 has 11 amino acids. Germline assignment: CDR1 DFQATT and CDR2 SNEGSKA (reference sequence). V dropped 2 bases and J dropped 5 bases, with 6 bases sitting between them.

V and J are TRBV15 and TRBJ2-4; 7 nucleotides align to TRBD1. Germline V gene lookup returns CDR1 LNHNV and CDR2 YYDKDF (reference sequence). J gave up 0 bases and V 2 bases, and 4 bases lay outside the gene matches. This CDR3 contains 16 residues. CDR3 sequence reads: CATSRIDRAAKNIQYF. DNA for the CDR3: TGTGCCACCAGCAGAATCGACAGGGCAGCCAAAAACATTCAGTACTTC.

This chain uses TRBV4-3 with TRBJ1-2; no clear D. The CDR3 has 13 residues. Trimming took 4 bases from V and 6 from J, leaving 12 bases between them. The germline gives CDR1 LGHNA, CDR2 YSLEER. The CDR3 reads CASSPRAGDGYTF. The CDR3 DNA reads as TGCGCCAGCAGCCCGCGGGCGGGCGATGGCTACACCTTC.

This chain links TRBV5-4 with TRBJ2-3; possibly TRBD2 for D (6 bases). Germline V gene data show CDR1 as SGHNT and CDR2 as YYREEE (reference sequence). CDR3 size: 13 residues. Deletions cut 0 bases from V and 6 bases from J, with 8 bases between. The CDR3: CASSLVSGDTQYF. CDR3 DNA sequence: TGTGCCAGCAGCTTGGTTAGCGGTGATACGCAGTATTTT. Drawing the rest from reference TRBV5-4 and TRBJ2-3, the complete variable domain is ETGVTQSPTHLIKTRGQQVTLRCSSQSGHNTVSWYQQALGQGPQFIFQYYREEENGRGNFPPRFSGLQFPNYSSELNVNALELDDSALYLCASSLVSGDTQYFGPGTRLTVL.

V is TRBV6-5 and J is TRBJ1-5, with a weak D call TRBD1 (5 bases). The V and J ends lost 7 bases and 4 bases respectively, with 11 bases between them. This CDR3 has 13 residues. Germline CDR1 MNHEY, CDR2 SVGAGI. The CDR3 is CASKQAANQPQHF. CDR3 DNA: TGTGCCAGCAAACAGGCGGCTAATCAGCCCCAGCATTTT.

The rearrangement joins TRBV18 to TRBJ2-2; D is perhaps TRBD1 (5 bases). V lost 2 bases and J 4 bases, leaving 14 bases between the germline ends. Germline values: CDR1 KGHSH, CDR2 LQKENI. The CDR3 runs to 16 residues. CDR3 DNA sequence: TGTGCCAGCTCACCAATTGCAGGGCTCACCACCGGGGAGCTGTTTTTT. This codes for CASSPIAGLTTGELFF. Together with reference TRBV18 and TRBJ2-2, the CDR3 gives the full variable domain: NAGVMQNPRHLVRRRGQEARLRCSPMKGHSHVYWYRQLPEEGLKFMVYLQKENIIDESGMPKERFSAEFPKEGPSILRIQQVVRGDSAAYFCASSPIAGLTTGELFFGEGSRLTVL.

The chain uses TRBV4-1 and TRBJ2-1; 9 bases line up with TRBD2. Germline loops: CDR1 MGHRA, CDR2 YSYEKL. The CDR3 spans 17 residues. Germline trimming cut 4 bases from V and 5 bases from J; bases unmatched to any gene: 12. The CDR3 loop is CASSLLAGPTSNNEQFF. The CDR3 region has the DNA TGCGCCAGCAGCCTCCTAGCGGGACCGACTAGTAACAATGAGCAGTTCTTC.

This chain links TRBV28 with TRBJ2-5, with 7 positions matching TRBD2. CDR1 is MDHEN, CDR2 SYDVKM, per germline. After removal of 6 bases from V and 5 bases from J, the junction contained 15 bases not matched to a gene. This CDR3 spans 16 amino acids. The CDR3 DNA follows: TGTGCCAGCAGACTCTTAACACCGGCGGGAGCGGAGACCCAGTACTTC. Its translation is CASRLLTPAGAETQYF.

The genes are TRBV27 and TRBJ2-7; a weak D match, TRBD2 (5 bases). Germline V gene data show CDR1 as MNHEY and CDR2 as SMNVEV (reference sequence). V was pared by 6 bases and J by 2 bases, with 11 bases between. The CDR3 is 13 residues long. CDR3 bases: TGTGCCAGCAGGTCACTAGTTCCCTACGAGCAGTACTTC. Its protein is CASRSLVPYEQYF.

The rearrangement uses TRBV7-8 and TRBJ1-2, with 8 bases aligning to TRBD1. V shed 5 bases, J shed 1 base, and the junction held 3 bases outside the gene matches. This CDR3 is built from 14 residues. The germline gives CDR1 SGHVS, CDR2 FQNEAQ. CDR3 DNA: TGTGCCAGCAGCCGAGACAGGGGTAACTATGGCTACACCTTC. Translation gives CASSRDRGNYGYTF. The full variable domain, its missing parts supplied by reference TRBV7-8 and TRBJ1-2, is GAGVSQSPRYKVAKRGQDVALRCDPISGHVSLFWYQQALGQGPEFLTYFQNEAQLDKSGLPSDRFFAERPEGSVSTLKIQRTQQEDSAVYLCASSRDRGNYGYTFGSGTRLTVV.

The chain combines TRBV5-6 with TRBJ2-5, with a tentative D call TRBD1 (6 bases). The CDR3 is 17 residues long. The V and J ends lost 4 bases and 4 bases respectively, with 23 bases between them. The germline V gene encodes CDR1 SGHDT and CDR2 YYEEEE. The CDR3 coding sequence is TGTGCCAGCAGCCTGCCACCGGTCACAGGGCGTTCAGAGACCCAGTACTTC. Translating it yields CASSLPPVTGRSETQYF.

This clone was counted a single time. The rearrangement links TRBV5-4 to TRBJ2-7, with TRBD2 identical over 7 bases. With 3 bases clipped from V and 2 bases from J, the junction kept 8 bases outside the gene matches. Germline V CDR1 and CDR2: SGHNT, YYREEE (reference sequence). This CDR3 contains 15 residues. The DNA for the CDR3 is TGTGCCAGCAGCTACTATTTAGCGGGTACCTACGAGCAGTACTTC. Translating gives CASSYYLAGTYEQYF.

This sequence joins TRBV5-6 and TRBJ2-1, with 11 bases lining up with TRBD2. Unmatched junction bases numbered 7, after V lost 5 bases and J lost 9 bases. This CDR3 is built from 14 residues. Looked up from germline, CDR1 is SGHDT and CDR2 is YYEEEE. CDR3 sequence reads: CASSNIAGGPEQFF. CDR3 DNA sequence: TGTGCCAGCAGTAATATAGCGGGAGGGCCTGAGCAGTTCTTC.

This chain links TRBV6-5 with TRBJ2-1; D might be TRBD2 (5 bases). V was pared by 4 bases and J by 4 bases, with 17 bases between. Germline CDR1 reads MNHEY; CDR2 reads SVGAGI. The CDR3 is 16 amino acids. The DNA of the CDR3 is TGTGCCAGCAGTTTTGGCCCCAGCCCGGGGTACAATGAGCAGTTCTTC. Translating gives CASSFGPSPGYNEQFF.

On this clone itself: Other DNA sequences in this specimen translate into the identical CDR3. The chain recombines TRBV7-8 with TRBJ1-5; 7 nucleotides agree with TRBD1. The J segment lost 3 bases and the V segment lost 0 bases, leaving 2 bases of the junction unmatched. Germline CDR1 reads SGHVS; CDR2 reads FQNEAQ. The CDR3 spans 15 residues. The CDR3 nucleotides are TGTGCCAGCAGCTTAGCGGGACAGACCAATCAGCCCCAGCATTTT. It yields the protein CASSLAGQTNQPQHF.

CDR3 nucleotide sequence: TGTGCCAGCAGTATCCTACAGGGCAACTATGGCTACACCTTC. Its protein is CASSILQGNYGYTF. This chain connects TRBV28 to TRBJ1-2; D might be TRBD1 (6 bases). V was cut by 5 bases and J by 2 bases, with 12 bases left in between. CDR1 and CDR2 (germline): MDHEN, SYDVKM. This CDR3 contains 14 residues.

The V and J genes are TRBV28 and TRBJ2-7; 8 nucleotides align to TRBD1. Germline V gene sequence: CDR1 MDHEN, CDR2 SYDVKM. This CDR3 comprises 15 residues. Trimming took 2 bases from V and 6 from J; bases not matched to a gene: 9. In DNA, the CDR3 is TGTGCCAGCAGTTTACCCCCAGGGGGCGCGGGCGAGCAGTACTTC. This gives the protein CASSLPPGGAGEQYF.

The chain is built from TRBV7-9 and TRBJ2-7; a weak D match, TRBD2 (5 bases). Germline values: CDR1 SEHNR, CDR2 FQNEAQ (reference sequence). The germline V and J ends were trimmed by 1 base and 6 bases, with 13 bases remaining between them. CDR3 size: 14 residues. The CDR3 is CASSLGESRGEQYF. The CDR3 nucleotides are TGTGCCAGCAGCTTAGGGGAGAGTCGAGGCGAGCAGTACTTC.

The rearrangement joins TRBV4-2 to TRBJ2-7; TRBD2 matches at 13 bases. CDR1 and CDR2 from the germline V gene are LGHNA and YNFKEQ. Trimming removed 4 bases from V and 3 bases from J; junction bases left unmatched: 6. The CDR3 sequence is 16 residues long. The CDR3 sequence is CASSPSWTSGSYEQYF. CDR3 nucleotide sequence: TGTGCCAGCAGCCCCTCCTGGACTAGCGGGAGCTACGAGCAGTACTTC.

The rearrangement joins TRBV5-8 to TRBJ2-3; TRBD1 aligns across 9 bases. The CDR3 extends over 16 amino acids. CDR1 is SGHTS and CDR2 is YDEGEE in the germline V gene. Losses at the gene ends were 0 bases for V and 2 bases for J; bases not matched to a gene: 4. The CDR3 nucleotides are TGTGCCAGCAGCTTGGTCGGGACAGGGACCACAGATACGCAGTATTTT. Translation: CASSLVGTGTTDTQYF.

The rearrangement links TRBV5-1 to TRBJ2-7, with 11 bases lining up with TRBD2. The germline V gene encodes CDR1 SGHRS and CDR2 YFSETQ. V gave up 4 bases and J gave up 3 bases; unmatched junction bases: 6. The CDR3 sequence is 15 residues long. The CDR3 region is CASSVRLAGNYEQYF. The CDR3, as DNA: TGCGCCAGCAGCGTAAGACTAGCGGGAAACTACGAGCAGTACTTC.

The V and J genes are TRBV5-6 and TRBJ2-7, with D perhaps matching TRBD1 (5 bases). Looked up from germline, CDR1 is SGHDT and CDR2 is YYEEEE. V shed 6 bases and J shed 0 bases, with 16 bases lying between them. The CDR3 is 15 residues long. The CDR3 nucleotides are TGTGCCAGCAACTGGAGCAGGGCGGACTCCTACGAGCAGTACTTC. Translating it yields CASNWSRADSYEQYF.

The table lists this clone with a count of one. V and J are TRBV5-4 and TRBJ2-7; 7 bases agree with TRBD1. The CDR3 runs to 14 residues. V lost 1 base, J lost 2 bases, and 3 bases stayed unmatched. CDR1 and CDR2 from the germline V gene are SGHNT and YYREEE (reference sequence). CDR3 nucleotide sequence: TGTGCCAGCAGCTTGCGGGACAGACCCTACGAGCAGTACTTC. Its protein product is CASSLRDRPYEQYF.

This clone is a singleton in its sample. This rearrangement joins TRBV5-6 to TRBJ2-5, with D perhaps matching TRBD2 (6 bases). The CDR3 totals 15 residues. V lost 0 bases and J 4 bases, leaving 13 bases between the germline ends. CDR1 is SGHDT, CDR2 YYEEEE, per germline. The CDR3 sequence is CASSLAGVTRETQYF. The CDR3, as DNA: TGTGCCAGCAGCTTGGCGGGGGTCACAAGAGAGACCCAGTACTTC.